Listed here is a single T cell receptor (beta chain). In the same sample, other DNA sequences code for this CDR3. The source of the sample is a study of shared clonotypes between healthy human individuals. Whole-study context: Researchers drew samples from a couple of women and three men aged 18 to 49.

Looked up from germline, CDR1 is SGHVS and CDR2 is FQNEAQ. Trimming left V 2 bases short and J 0 bases short, with 19 bases between. The CDR3 contains 18 residues. Genomic DNA of every subset was divided equally among multiple immunoSEQ plates. As originally analysed: With immunoSEQ giving junction-only sequences and no quality scores, filtering differed. The repertoire was sequenced with immunoSEQ multiplex PCR; TCRdb's copy has only in-frame clones and lacks some. The DNA was the basis for D and trimming; V, J and clone size are from that table. The table lists about 490,000 clones, 76% of them singletons, with 10% to 15% in the top ten.

The rearrangement links TRBV7-8 to TRBJ1-1; no reliable D call. Sequenced input: PBMCs. The sequence was collected from a woman in her thirties or forties in good health. Some clones in this sample may be carry-over from other donors' samples. CDR3 in amino acids: CASSLTMRRRTVNTEAFF. In nucleotides, the CDR3 is TGTGCCAGCAGCTTAACTATGAGACGGCGTACTGTGAACACTGAAGCTTTCTTT.